These T cell receptor beta chains were read from a single sample in a study of blood T cell repertoires in COVID-19. Sequencing used immunoSEQ multiplex PCR; TCRdb keeps in-frame clones, though not all of them. There are tens of thousands of clones in the sample; 82% occur only once, and 25% to 30% lies in the top ten. Sequenced input: peripheral blood. The receptors shown here come from a human donor in a cohort sampled during active COVID-19. Each CDR3 is given with its conserved first and last residue. Fields, in order: J gene, D gene, V gene, clone size, CDR3 DNA, CDR3 protein. D genes are given only for firm matches. Only part of the rows carry a size: once, few, many, or a class if the clone is expanded.

TRBJ1-2,TRBD1,TRBV12-3/TRBV12-4,-,TGTGCCAGCAGTTCCGGACAGGGTGGCACCTTC,CASSSGQGGTF
TRBJ2-7,-,TRBV5-1,once,TGCGCCAGCGCTCAAGCGGTGACGGACGACGAGCAGTACTTC,CASAQAVTDDEQYF
TRBJ1-4,TRBD1,TRBV9,few,TGTGCCAGCAGCGTTGGGGGACAGGGGGACGAAAAACTGTTTTTT,CASSVGGQGDEKLFF
TRBJ2-7,TRBD2,TRBV7-3,-,TGTGCCAGCAGCTCTAGCGGGGGGGCTACCTACGAGCAGTACTTC,CASSSSGGATYEQYF
TRBJ1-1,TRBD1,TRBV5-5,-,TGTGCCAGCAGCTTGGGACAGGGGGCGTTCACTGAAGCTTTCTTT,CASSLGQGAFTEAFF
TRBJ1-3,-,TRBV5-1,-,TGCGCCAGCAGCTTGGAAGGGGGGGCATCTGGAAACACCATATATTTT,CASSLEGGASGNTIYF
TRBJ1-3,-,TRBV3-1/TRBV3-2,few,TGTGCCAGCAGCCCCGGACAGGGAAACACCATATATTTT,CASSPGQGNTIYF
TRBJ1-1,-,TRBV6-6,-,TGTGCCAGCAGACCCCTTGGAGTTTCGGTAATTGAAGCTTTCTTT,CASRPLGVSVIEAFF
TRBJ2-2,TRBD1,TRBV6-5,-,TGTGCCAGCTCGCCGGGACAGGGGGCCACCGGGGAGCTGTTTTTT,CASSPGQGATGELFF
TRBJ2-1,TRBD1,TRBV7-3,-,TGTGCCAGCAGCTCCGACAGGGGGAAGTATGAGCAGTTCTTC,CASSSDRGKYEQFF
TRBJ1-2,-,TRBV2,-,TGTGCCAGCAGTGAATCCCCGACAGGCGGAGTCGACGGCTACACCTTC,CASSESPTGGVDGYTF
TRBJ2-7,TRBD1,TRBV2,few,TGTGCCAGCAGCTGGGACAGGCAGACCTACGAGCAGTACTTC,CASSWDRQTYEQYF
TRBJ1-2,-,TRBV11-3,few,TGTGCCAGCAGCTTGAGGCAGAGGAATGGCTACACCTTC,CASSLRQRNGYTF
TRBJ1-2,TRBD1,TRBV9,-,TGTGCCAGCAGCCTTTGGACAGGGGGTAGCTATGGCTACACCTTC,CASSLWTGGSYGYTF
TRBJ2-5,-,TRBV5-1,-,TGCGCCAGCAGCTTGGGGCAGGGGCAAGAGACCCAGTACTTC,CASSLGQGQETQYF
TRBJ1-1,-,TRBV6-5,-,TGTGCCAGCTCCCCCCTTAACACTGAAGCTTTCTTT,CASSPLNTEAFF
TRBJ2-7,TRBD2,TRBV18,-,TGTGCCAGCTCACCTGCCGGGACTAGAAACGAGCAGTACTTC,CASSPAGTRNEQYF
TRBJ2-1,-,TRBV25-1,-,TGTGCCAGCAGTAAATATATGAATGAGCAGTTCTTC,CASSKYMNEQFF
TRBJ1-6,TRBD1,TRBV7-9,once,TGTGCCAGCAGCTTCGGGACAGGGGATTCACCCCTCCACTTT,CASSFGTGDSPLHF
TRBJ2-3,-,TRBV10-3,-,TGTGCCATCAGTGAGTCTGGAGGGCATACGCAGTATTTT,CAISESGGHTQYF
TRBJ1-4,-,TRBV2,-,TGTGCCAGCGAGACTGTCGATGAAAAACTGTTTTTT,CASETVDEKLFF
TRBJ1-2,-,TRBV6-5,-,TGTGCCAGCAGTTACTCTGACAGTGTGCTCTATGGCTACACCTTC,CASSYSDSVLYGYTF
TRBJ1-4,-,TRBV6-6,-,TGTGTCAGCAGTTACTCCCCCGGGACATCAGATGAAAAACTGTTTTTT,CVSSYSPGTSDEKLFF
TRBJ1-6,-,TRBV7-2,-,TGTGCCAGCAGCTTACGACAGGATGGTTCCTCACCCCTCCACTTT,CASSLRQDGSSPLHF
TRBJ2-2,-,TRBV6-5,-,TGTGCCAGCAGTTACACTGTTCCAGGGAACACCGGGGAGCTGTTTTTT,CASSYTVPGNTGELFF
TRBJ1-1,-,TRBV6-4,-,TGTGCCAGCAGTGACCAATGGGGAGCTGAAGCTTTCTTT,CASSDQWGAEAFF
TRBJ1-6,-,TRBV16,-,TGTGCCAGCAGCCAACAAGGGGATTCACCCCTCCACTTT,CASSQQGDSPLHF
TRBJ1-3,-,TRBV29-1,few,TGCAGCGTTGATTTGCCCGGTCTTGCCTCTGGAAACACCATATATTTT,CSVDLPGLASGNTIYF
TRBJ1-3,TRBD1,TRBV7-8,-,TGTGCCAGCAGCTTAGCTTGGGGGGGACAGGTTTATGGAAACACCATATATTTT,CASSLAWGGQVYGNTIYF
TRBJ2-2,TRBD1,TRBV7-3,-,TGTGCCAGCAGCCGGGATGTGGGACAGGGTACCGGGGAGCTGTTTTTT,CASSRDVGQGTGELFF
TRBJ2-2,TRBD2,TRBV9,-,TGTGCCAGCAGCGTAGCTCCGGGGGGTTGGGCGAACACCGGGGAGCTGTTTTTT,CASSVAPGGWANTGELFF
TRBJ1-5,TRBD1,TRBV19,few,TGTGCCAGTAGTCCGAGAGGGGGCTATCAGCCCCAGCATTTT,CASSPRGGYQPQHF
TRBJ2-3,-,TRBV28,-,TGTGCCAGCAGTTTGATTACTTCTAGCACAGATACGCAGTATTTT,CASSLITSSTDTQYF
TRBJ2-2,-,TRBV11-1,-,TGTGCCAGCAGCTTAACTGGGGAGCTGTTTTTT,CASSLTGELFF
TRBJ2-7,-,TRBV3-1/TRBV3-2,-,TGTGCCAGCAGCCCGATGGGCGACTACGAGCAGTACTTC,CASSPMGDYEQYF